The TCR beta chain under discussion was sequenced for a study of blood T cell repertoires in COVID-19. Everyone who took part was 18 to 89 years old, and they came from some 23 US areas. Trimming left V 1 base short and J 3 bases short, with 12 bases between. CDR1 is SGHAT, CDR2 FQNNGV, per germline. This CDR3 contains 15 residues. The repertoire was sequenced with immunoSEQ multiplex PCR; TCRdb's copy has only in-frame clones and lacks some. The data hold more than 300,000 clones, with about 87% observed a single time. V is TRBV11-2 and J is TRBJ1-1; D call uncertain. Sequencing input: PBMCs or T cells enriched from blood (not recorded which). This TCR came from a man aged 35 to 55 in a cohort exposed to, infected with or recovered from COVID-19 (not recorded which). CDR3 amino acids: CASSLASGRHTEAFF. For the CDR3, the DNA is TGTGCCAGCAGCTTAGCTTCGGGGAGGCACACTGAAGCTTTCTTT.